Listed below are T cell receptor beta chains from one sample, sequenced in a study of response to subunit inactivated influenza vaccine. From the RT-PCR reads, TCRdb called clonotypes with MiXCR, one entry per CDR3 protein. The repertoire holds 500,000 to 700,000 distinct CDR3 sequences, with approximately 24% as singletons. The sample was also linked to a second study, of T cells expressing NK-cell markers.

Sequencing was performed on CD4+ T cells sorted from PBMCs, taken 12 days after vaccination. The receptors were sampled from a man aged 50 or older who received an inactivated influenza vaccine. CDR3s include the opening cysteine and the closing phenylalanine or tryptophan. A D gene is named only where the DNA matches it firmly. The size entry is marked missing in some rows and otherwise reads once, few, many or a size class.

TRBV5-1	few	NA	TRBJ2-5	TGCGCCAGCAGCTCGGGGTACCAAGAGACCCAGTACTTC	CASSSGYQETQYF
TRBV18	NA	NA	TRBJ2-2	TGTGCCAGCTCACCCCCACTGTCAAGCGGACTCCTCACGAACACCGGGGAGCTGTTTTTT	CASSPPLSSGLLTNTGELFF
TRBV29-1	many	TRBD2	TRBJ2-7	TGCAGCGGCCCGAAGGCAGGGCTGGGACTAACCCCCTACGAGCAGTACTTC	CSGPKAGLGLTPYEQYF
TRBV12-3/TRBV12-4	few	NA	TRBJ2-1	TGTGCCAGCAGCCCCGGCGGAGCCCAGGGCGATGAGCAGTTCTTC	CASSPGGAQGDEQFF
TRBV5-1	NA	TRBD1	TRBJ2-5	TGCGCCAGCAGCTTGGCAGGGGGCGCTCTCCAAGAGACCCAGTACTTC	CASSLAGGALQETQYF
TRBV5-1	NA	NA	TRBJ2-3	TGCGCCAGCAGCTTGGTCGGGACAACCACAGATACGCAGTATTTT	CASSLVGTTTDTQYF
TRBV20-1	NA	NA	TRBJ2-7	TGCAGTGCTAGAGAGGCCAGGGGGGTATCCTACGAGCAGTACTTC	CSAREARGVSYEQYF
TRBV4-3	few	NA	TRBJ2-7	TGCGCCAGCAGCCAAGAAACAGGTGCTGAGCAGTACTTC	CASSQETGAEQYF
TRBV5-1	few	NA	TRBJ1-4	TGCGCCAGCAGCTTGGAGCCCCAGAGTAATGAAAAACTGTTTTTT	CASSLEPQSNEKLFF
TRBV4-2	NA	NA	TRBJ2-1	TGTGCCAGCAGCCAAGTGCGCGGAGCCTACAATGAGCAGTTCTTC	CASSQVRGAYNEQFF
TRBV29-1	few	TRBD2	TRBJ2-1	TGCAGCGCCGGGACTAGCGGGATCAATGAGCAGTTCTTC	CSAGTSGINEQFF
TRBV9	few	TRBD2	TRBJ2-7	TGTGCCAGCAGCGTAGAGGGGACTAGCGGGAGAACCTACGAGCAGTACTTC	CASSVEGTSGRTYEQYF
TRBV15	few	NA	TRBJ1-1	TGTGCCACCAGCAGGGCCGACAGAATGAACACTGAAGCTTTCTTT	CATSRADRMNTEAFF
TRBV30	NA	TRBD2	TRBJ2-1	TGTGCCTGGAGTCGGACCGGGGGGGCGGTCTACAATGAGCAGTTCTTC	CAWSRTGGAVYNEQFF
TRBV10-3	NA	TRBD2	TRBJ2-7	TGTGCCATCAGTGTACTGGGGACTAGCGGGAACGAGCAGTACTTC	CAISVLGTSGNEQYF
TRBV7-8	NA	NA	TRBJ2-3	TGTGCCAGCAGCTTAGGCTCAGGGAAGACGCAGTATTTT	CASSLGSGKTQYF
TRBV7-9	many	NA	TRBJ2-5	TGTGCCAGCAGCTTAGGCGCAGAGACCCAGTACTTC	CASSLGAETQYF
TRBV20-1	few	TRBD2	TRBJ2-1	TGCAGTGCTAGAGGAACTAGCGGGGGCTACAATGAGCAGTTCTTC	CSARGTSGGYNEQFF
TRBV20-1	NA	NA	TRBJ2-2	TGCAGTGCTAGGTTCGGCACCGGGGAGCTGTTTTTT	CSARFGTGELFF
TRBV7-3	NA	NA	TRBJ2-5	TGTGCCAGCAAAGGGAGTGGAGAGACCCAGTACTTC	CASKGSGETQYF
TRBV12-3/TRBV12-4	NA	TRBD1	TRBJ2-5	TGTGCCAGCAGTGCACGGACAGGGGAAGAGACCCAGTACTTC	CASSARTGEETQYF
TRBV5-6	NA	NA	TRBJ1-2	TGTGCCAGCAGCTTGGATCCGGGGAGCTATGGCTACACCTTC	CASSLDPGSYGYTF
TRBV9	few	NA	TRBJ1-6	TGTGCCAGCAGCCCCACCCTCCACGCGGGGTCACCCCTCCACTTT	CASSPTLHAGSPLHF
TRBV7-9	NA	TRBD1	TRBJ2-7	TGTGCCAGCAGCGAAGGGCCGGGACAGGGCCACGAGCAGTACTTC	CASSEGPGQGHEQYF
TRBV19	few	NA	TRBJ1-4	TGTGCCAGTAGTACCAGGACGGCGGCAACTAATGAAAAACTGTTTTTT	CASSTRTAATNEKLFF
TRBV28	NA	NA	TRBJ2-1	TGTGCCAGCAGAAGGACAGAGGACTACAATGAGCAGTTCTTC	CASRRTEDYNEQFF
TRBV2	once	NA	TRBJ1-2	TGTGCCAGCATAAGGGACACTAACTATGGCTACACCTTC	CASIRDTNYGYTF
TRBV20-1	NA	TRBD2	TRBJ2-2	TGCAGTGCTAGACCTACGACTAGCGGGAGAACCGGGGAGCTGTTTTTT	CSARPTTSGRTGELFF
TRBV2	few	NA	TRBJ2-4	TGTGCCAGCAGTCCTACAGGGAAAAGGAACATTCAGTACTTC	CASSPTGKRNIQYF
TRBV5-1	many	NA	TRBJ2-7	TGCGCCAGCAGGAGAGAACAGGGCCCCTACGAGCAGTACTTC	CASRREQGPYEQYF
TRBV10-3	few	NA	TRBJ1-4	TGTGCCACCCAGGCTAATAATGAAAAACTGTTTTTT	CATQANNEKLFF
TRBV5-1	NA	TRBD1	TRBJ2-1	TGCGCCAGCGCCCCGACAGGGGGCGCGAACAATGAGCAGTTCTTC	CASAPTGGANNEQFF
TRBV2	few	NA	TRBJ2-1	TGTGCCAGCAGCCCGGGGGCTAGCGGAAACAATGAGCAGTTCTTC	CASSPGASGNNEQFF
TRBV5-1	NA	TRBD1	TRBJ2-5	TGCGCCAGCAGCTTGGGGGACAGCATGGAGACCCAGTACTTC	CASSLGDSMETQYF
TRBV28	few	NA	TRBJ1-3	TGTGCCAGCAGTCCGGACTCAAGGGGAAACACCATATATTTT	CASSPDSRGNTIYF
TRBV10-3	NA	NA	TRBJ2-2	TGTGCCACCTCAAGGGCCTACACCGGGGAGCTGTTTTTT	CATSRAYTGELFF
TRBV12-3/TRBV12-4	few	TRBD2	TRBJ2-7	TGTGCCAGCAGCCCCGTAGGGACTAGCGGACCCCTGCAGCAGTACTTC	CASSPVGTSGPLQQYF
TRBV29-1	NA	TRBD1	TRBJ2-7	TGCAGCGTTAGGACAGGGGGACCCTACGAGCAGTACTTC	CSVRTGGPYEQYF
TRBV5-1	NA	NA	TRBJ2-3	TGCGCCAGCAGCTTGGTATATTGGGGACAAGACTATTTT	CASSLVYWGQDYF